Presented here are 23 T cell receptor beta chains from one specimen sequenced in a study of shared clonotypes between healthy human individuals. Method: immunoSEQ multiplex PCR; TCRdb's copy keeps in-frame clones and lacks some. The table lists about 460,000 clones, over 60% of them singletons. Source material: PBMCs. The receptors stem from a woman aged 40 to 50 in good health. Some clones in this sample may be carry-over from other donors' samples.

The chain recombines TRBV27 with TRBJ2-7; 7 bases match TRBD2. Germline lookup yields CDR1 MNHEY and CDR2 SMNVEV (reference sequence). The CDR3 is 14 residues long. J lost 6 bases, V lost 3 bases, and 8 bases had no gene match. This CDR3 reads CASSFGGRAGEQYF. Here the CDR3 DNA reads TGTGCCAGCAGTTTTGGTGGGAGGGCCGGCGAGCAGTACTTC.

Details on this clone: A read error likely explains this, since a far larger clone differs by one base. The rearrangement joins TRBV30 to TRBJ2-2; 12 nucleotides line up with TRBD2. CDR1 is GTSNPN and CDR2 is SVGIG in the germline V gene (reference sequence). The CDR3 covers 16 residues. CDR3 amino acids: CAWTGLAGSDTGKLFF. In DNA, the CDR3 is TGTGCCTGGACAGGACTAGCGGGATCGGACACCGGGAAGCTGTTTTTT.

For this clone: A far more abundant clone sits one base away, making this likely a read error. Other nucleotide sequences in the sample specify the same CDR3. This rearrangement joins TRBV18 to TRBJ1-4, with 7 bases aligning to TRBD1. The CDR3 runs 13 residues. The V gene's germline CDR1 is KGHSH and CDR2 LQKENI. The CDR3 nucleotides read TGTGCCAGCTCCCAGGGATCGGGTAACCAGGGGGTTTTT. Translated, it gives CASSQGSGNQGVF.

The chain combines TRBV2 with TRBJ2-4; TRBD1 matches at 7 bases. Germline-derived CDR1 and CDR2 are SNHLY and FYNNEI. The CDR3 loop spans 15 amino acids. The ends lost 3 bases at V and 9 bases at J; junction bases unmatched: 11. The DNA of the CDR3 is TGTGCCAGCAGTGATCCCAACGAGGCAGGGGGCATTCAGTACTTC. It specifies CASSDPNEAGGIQYF.

This clone was seen only a few times. This sequence joins TRBV27 and TRBJ2-7; 9 nucleotides match TRBD1. The CDR3 loop spans 16 amino acids. V dropped 0 bases and J dropped 4; count of bases not matched to a gene: 7. Germline lookup yields CDR1 MNHEY and CDR2 SMNVEV (reference sequence). The CDR3 DNA sequence: TGTGCCAGCAGTTTATCCGGGACAGGGATAGGTTACGAGCAGTACTTC. Encoded protein: CASSLSGTGIGYEQYF.

The J gene is TRBJ1-5, the V gene TRBV12-5, with 9 bases lining up with TRBD1. The germline gives CDR1 LGHNT, CDR2 FRNRAP. With 6 bases clipped from V and 7 bases from J, the junction kept 4 bases outside the gene matches. The CDR3 covers 13 residues. CDR3 sequence (DNA): TGTGCTAGTGGCCGGGACAGGGCCCAGCCCCAGCATTTT. Translating it yields CASGRDRAQPQHF.

V is TRBV29-1 and J is TRBJ2-5; a possible D gene is TRBD2 (6 bases). V was cut by 7 bases and J by 6 bases, with 18 bases left in between. Germline V gene sequence: CDR1 SQVTM, CDR2 ANQGSEA. The CDR3 sequence is 13 residues long. The CDR3 DNA follows: TGCAGCGGGGAGGAGGTCCCGGGGAAGACCCAGTACTTC. This sequence encodes CSGEEVPGKTQYF.

Only a few counts were recorded for this clone. The chain combines TRBV7-3 with TRBJ2-1; D gene uncertain. Trimming left V 2 bases short and J 10 bases short, with 12 bases between. The CDR3 extends over 13 amino acids. CDR1 and CDR2 from the germline V gene are SGHTA and FQGTGA. CDR3 region: CASSLGVGGEQFF. In nucleotides, the CDR3 is TGTGCCAGCAGCTTAGGCGTTGGCGGCGAGCAGTTCTTC.

The J gene is TRBJ1-1, the V gene TRBV19; D unresolved. Germline CDR1 is LNHDA and CDR2 is SQIVND (reference sequence). Deletions cut 2 bases from V and 1 base from J, with 11 bases between. The CDR3 spans 15 residues. Written as DNA, the CDR3 is TGTGCCAGTAGTATACGCGGAGGGAAGAACACTGAAGCTTTCTTT. Encoded protein: CASSIRGGKNTEAFF.

Comments on this clone: This clone may be a read error of a much larger clone one base away. V and J are TRBV6-6 and TRBJ2-2, with D hard to call. CDR3 size: 12 residues. The germline gives CDR1 MNHNY, CDR2 SVGAGI (reference sequence). CDR3 loop: CAGRTYTGELFF. CDR3 nucleotides: TGTGCCGGCAGAACATACACCGGGGAGCTGTTTTTT.

In its sample, this clone was seen a few times. V gene TRBV5-8 combines with J gene TRBJ1-5; D may be TRBD1 (5 bases). The V gene's germline CDR1 is SGHTS and CDR2 YDEGEE. The length of the CDR3 is 15 residues. Trimming cost V 2 bases and J 0 bases, with 9 bases left between them. This CDR3 is CASSFSQGSNQPQHF. The CDR3 region has the DNA TGTGCCAGCAGCTTCTCCCAGGGTAGCAATCAGCCCCAGCATTTT. The full variable domain, rest sourced from reference TRBV5-8 and TRBJ1-5, is EAGVTQSPTHLIKTRGQQATLRCSPISGHTSVYWYQQALGLGLQFLLWYDEGEERNRGNFPPRFSGRQFPNYSSELNVNALELEDSALYLCASSFSQGSNQPQHFGDGTRLSIL.

The genes are TRBV7-2 and TRBJ2-3; 7 bases align to TRBD2. V trimming: 5 bases; J trimming: 4 bases; junction bases outside the gene matches: 9. Germline lookup yields CDR1 SGHTA and CDR2 FQGNSA. This CDR3 is 15 amino acids long. The CDR3, as DNA: TGTGCCAGCAGCCCCGCAGGCGGGAGATCAGATACGCAGTATTTT. This gives the protein CASSPAGGRSDTQYF.

The chain recombines TRBV7-9 with TRBJ2-7; tentatively, D is TRBD2 (6 bases). Trimming removed 1 base from V and 4 bases from J, with 11 bases in between. Germline V lookup: CDR1 SEHNR, CDR2 FQNEAQ (reference sequence). The CDR3 is made up of 14 amino acids. The DNA for the CDR3 is TGTGCCAGCAGCTTAGGGCGGGACCCTTACGAGCAGTACTTC. Translation gives CASSLGRDPYEQYF.

The V gene is TRBV30, the J gene TRBJ1-2; TRBD1 is a possible D gene (6 bases). V was cut by 3 bases and J by 2 bases, with 13 bases left in between. Germline-derived CDR1 and CDR2 are GTSNPN and SVGIG (reference sequence). The CDR3 is 14 amino acids. As DNA, the CDR3 is TGTGCCTGGAGGAGGACAGCTTTAAACTATGGCTACACCTTC. As protein: CAWRRTALNYGYTF.

This rearrangement joins TRBV25-1 to TRBJ2-7; 9 nucleotides line up with TRBD1. CDR3 length equals 15 residues. V lost 5 bases to trimming and J lost 3 bases; unmatched junction nucleotides: 8. From germline, CDR1 is MGHDK and CDR2 SYGVNS. CDR3 DNA sequence: TGTGCCAGCAGTTACCCGGGACAGGGTATCTACGAGCAGTACTTC. It is translated as CASSYPGQGIYEQYF.

This sequence joins TRBV5-4 and TRBJ2-7; D uncertain. The CDR3 runs to 15 residues. V was cut by 0 bases and J by 0 bases, with 10 bases left in between. Germline CDR1 reads SGHNT; CDR2 reads YYREEE (reference sequence). The CDR3 nucleotides read TGTGCCAGCAGCTTGGGGGCAGGCCACTCCTACGAGCAGTACTTC. Amino acids: CASSLGAGHSYEQYF.

This chain uses TRBV15 with TRBJ1-2; D is unresolved. The CDR3 has 15 amino acids. Germline-derived CDR1 and CDR2 are LNHNV and YYDKDF (reference sequence). V lost 0 bases, J lost 4 bases, and 12 bases lay in between. The CDR3 loop is CATSRDLAASYGYTF. CDR3 in DNA: TGTGCCACCAGCAGAGATTTGGCAGCTTCCTATGGCTACACCTTC.

The rearrangement uses TRBV18 and TRBJ1-1; D gene unclear. Germline loops: CDR1 KGHSH, CDR2 LQKENI. V shed 7 bases and J shed 1 base, with 19 bases lying between them. This CDR3 has 16 amino acids. The CDR3 region has the DNA TGTGCCAGCTTCACCACAATGGGCCGAGGGAACACTGAAGCTTTCTTT. This translates into CASFTTMGRGNTEAFF. Based on the CDR3 plus reference TRBV18 and TRBJ1-1, the full variable domain is NAGVMQNPRHLVRRRGQEARLRCSPMKGHSHVYWYRQLPEEGLKFMVYLQKENIIDESGMPKERFSAEFPKEGPSILRIQQVVRGDSAAYFCASFTTMGRGNTEAFFGQGTRLTVV.

This clone was seen a handful of times. The chain has TRBV19 and TRBJ2-1; TRBD2 agrees at 9 bases. Germline V gene sequence: CDR1 LNHDA, CDR2 SQIVND (reference sequence). The CDR3 loop spans 15 amino acids. The V gene end was trimmed by 5 bases and the J gene end by 2 bases; junction bases not matched to a gene: 4. The CDR3 nucleotides are TGTGCCAGTAGTGGGATAGCGGGAGCCTACAATGAGCAGTTCTTC. This translates into CASSGIAGAYNEQFF.

This clone was counted only a few times. V usage is TRBV6-5 and J usage is TRBJ2-7; TRBD2 aligns across 13 bases. The V gene end was trimmed by 5 bases and the J gene end by 4 bases; junction bases not matched to a gene: 5. The CDR3 contains 15 residues. Germline values: CDR1 MNHEY, CDR2 SVGAGI. The CDR3, as DNA: TGTGCCAGCAGTCTTGGACTAGCGGGAGTATACGAGCAGTACTTC. Its translation: CASSLGLAGVYEQYF.

The rearrangement joins TRBV30 to TRBJ1-1; D unclear. The CDR3 is made up of 11 amino acids. Per germline, CDR1 GTSNPN and CDR2 SVGIG (reference sequence). Between the trimmed V and J ends, which lost 5 bases and 7 bases, there was a span of 11 bases. The CDR3 DNA reads TGTGCCTGGGGGCCTCGGGGTGAAGCTTTCTTT. Its protein product is CAWGPRGEAFF.

Only one count was recorded for this clone. The genes are TRBV27 and TRBJ1-2; D is ambiguous. The V gene's germline CDR1 is MNHEY and CDR2 SMNVEV (reference sequence). CDR3 length: 11 amino acids. Trimming took off 8 bases at V and 6 bases at J, with 10 bases between the two ends. The CDR3 is CASGRFDGYTF. CDR3 sequence (DNA): TGTGCCAGCGGGAGGTTCGATGGCTACACCTTC.

The genes are TRBV5-1 and TRBJ2-1; 12 nucleotides line up with TRBD2. Germline CDR1 reads SGHRS; CDR2 reads YFSETQ. With 4 bases clipped from V and 8 bases from J, the junction kept 7 bases outside the gene matches. The CDR3 runs 15 residues. CDR3 region: CASSRTSGTWDEQFF. The CDR3 nucleotides read TGCGCCAGCAGCCGGACTAGCGGGACGTGGGATGAGCAGTTCTTC.